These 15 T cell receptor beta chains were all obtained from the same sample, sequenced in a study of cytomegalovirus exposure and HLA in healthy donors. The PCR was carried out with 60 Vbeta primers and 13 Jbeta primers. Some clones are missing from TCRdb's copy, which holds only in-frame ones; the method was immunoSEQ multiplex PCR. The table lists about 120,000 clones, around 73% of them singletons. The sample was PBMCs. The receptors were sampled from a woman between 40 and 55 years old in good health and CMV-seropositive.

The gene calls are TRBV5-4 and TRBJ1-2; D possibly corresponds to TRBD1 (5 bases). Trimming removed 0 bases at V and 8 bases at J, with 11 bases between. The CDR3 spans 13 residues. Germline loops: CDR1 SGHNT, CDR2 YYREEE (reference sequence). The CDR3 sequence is CASSLVTTEGYTF. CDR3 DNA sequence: TGTGCCAGCAGCTTGGTAACGACAGAGGGCTACACCTTC.

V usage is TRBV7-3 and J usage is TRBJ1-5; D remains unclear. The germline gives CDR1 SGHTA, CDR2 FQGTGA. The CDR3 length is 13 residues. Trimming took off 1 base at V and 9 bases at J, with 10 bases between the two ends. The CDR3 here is CASSLNSGGPQHF. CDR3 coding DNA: TGTGCCAGCAGCTTAAATTCCGGAGGGCCCCAGCATTTT.

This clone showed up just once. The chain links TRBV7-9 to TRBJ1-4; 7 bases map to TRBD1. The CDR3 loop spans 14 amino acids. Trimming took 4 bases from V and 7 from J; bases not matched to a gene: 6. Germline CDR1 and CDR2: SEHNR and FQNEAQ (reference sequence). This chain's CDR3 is CASSSGGRGEKLFF. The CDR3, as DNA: TGTGCCAGCAGCTCAGGGGGGCGCGGTGAAAAACTGTTTTTT. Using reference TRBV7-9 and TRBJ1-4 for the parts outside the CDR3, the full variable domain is DTGVSQNPRHKITKRGQNVTFRCDPISEHNRLYWYRQTLGQGPEFLTYFQNEAQLEKSRLLSDRFSAERPKGSFSTLEIQRTEQGDSAMYLCASSSGGRGEKLFFGSGTQLSVL.

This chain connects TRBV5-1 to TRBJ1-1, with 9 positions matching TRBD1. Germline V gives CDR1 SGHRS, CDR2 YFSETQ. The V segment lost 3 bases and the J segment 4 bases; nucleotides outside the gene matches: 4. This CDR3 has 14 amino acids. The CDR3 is CASSWKGQGTEAFF. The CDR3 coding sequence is TGCGCCAGCAGCTGGAAGGGACAGGGCACTGAAGCTTTCTTT.

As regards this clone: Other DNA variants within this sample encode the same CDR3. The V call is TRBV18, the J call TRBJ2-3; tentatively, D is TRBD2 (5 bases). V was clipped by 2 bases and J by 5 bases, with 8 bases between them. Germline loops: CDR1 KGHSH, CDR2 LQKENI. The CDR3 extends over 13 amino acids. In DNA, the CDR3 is TGTGCCAGCTCACCAACGGGGAGAGATACGCAGTATTTT. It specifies CASSPTGRDTQYF. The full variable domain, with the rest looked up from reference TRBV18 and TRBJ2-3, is NAGVMQNPRHLVRRRGQEARLRCSPMKGHSHVYWYRQLPEEGLKFMVYLQKENIIDESGMPKERFSAEFPKEGPSILRIQQVVRGDSAAYFCASSPTGRDTQYFGPGTRLTVL.

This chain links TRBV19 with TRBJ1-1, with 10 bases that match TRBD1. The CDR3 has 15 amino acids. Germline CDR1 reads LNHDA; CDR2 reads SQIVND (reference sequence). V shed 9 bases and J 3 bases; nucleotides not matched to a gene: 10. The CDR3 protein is CASPTGGSLDTEAFF. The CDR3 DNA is TGTGCCAGCCCGACAGGGGGCAGTTTAGACACTGAAGCTTTCTTT.

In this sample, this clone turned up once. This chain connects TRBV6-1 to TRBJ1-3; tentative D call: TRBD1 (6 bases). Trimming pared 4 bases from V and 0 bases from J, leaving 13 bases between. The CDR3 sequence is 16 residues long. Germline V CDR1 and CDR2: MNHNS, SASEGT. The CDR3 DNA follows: TGTGCCAGCAGTGTAACAGGGAAAGACTCTGGAAACACCATATATTTT. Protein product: CASSVTGKDSGNTIYF.

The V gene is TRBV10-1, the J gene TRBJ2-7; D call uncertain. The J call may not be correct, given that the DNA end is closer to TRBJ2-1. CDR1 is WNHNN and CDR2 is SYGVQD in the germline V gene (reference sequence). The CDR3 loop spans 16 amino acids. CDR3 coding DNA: TGCGCCAGCAGTAACCCACCGGGTAGCTCCTACAATGAGCAGTTCTTC. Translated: CASSNPPGSSYNEQFF.

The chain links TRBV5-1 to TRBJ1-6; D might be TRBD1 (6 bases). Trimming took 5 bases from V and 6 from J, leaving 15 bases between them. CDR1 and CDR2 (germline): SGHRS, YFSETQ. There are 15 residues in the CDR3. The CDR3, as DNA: TGCGCCAGCAGATCGATGGACAGCCTTAATTCACCCCTCCACTTT. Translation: CASRSMDSLNSPLHF.

This chain's CDR3 is CAVRDNSYNEQFF. As DNA, the CDR3 is TGTGCCGTGAGGGACAACTCCTACAATGAGCAGTTCTTC. The chain uses TRBV19 and TRBJ2-1; D possibly corresponds to TRBD1 (6 bases). This CDR3 region has 13 residues. V lost 11 bases and J 0 bases, leaving 11 bases between the germline ends. Germline loops: CDR1 LNHDA, CDR2 SQIVND (reference sequence).

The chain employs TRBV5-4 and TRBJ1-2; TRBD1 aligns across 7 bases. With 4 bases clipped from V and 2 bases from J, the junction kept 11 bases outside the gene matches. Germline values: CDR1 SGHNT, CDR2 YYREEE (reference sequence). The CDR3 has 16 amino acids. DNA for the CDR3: TGTGCCAGCAGCCTGGAAGGGGGACAGCTCAACTATGGCTACACCTTC. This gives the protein CASSLEGGQLNYGYTF.

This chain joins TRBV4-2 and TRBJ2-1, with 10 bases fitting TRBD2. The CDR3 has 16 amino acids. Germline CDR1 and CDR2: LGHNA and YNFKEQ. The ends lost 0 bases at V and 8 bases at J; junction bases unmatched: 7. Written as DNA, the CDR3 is TGTGCCAGCAGCCAAGATCGGAGCGGGGGGGCAGATGAGCAGTTCTTC. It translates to CASSQDRSGGADEQFF.

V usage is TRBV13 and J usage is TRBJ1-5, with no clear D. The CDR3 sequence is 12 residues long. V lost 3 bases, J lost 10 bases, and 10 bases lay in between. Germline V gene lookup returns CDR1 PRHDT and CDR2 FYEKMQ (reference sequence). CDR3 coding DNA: TGTGCCAGCAGCTTCTCCGGGGAACCCCAGCATTTT. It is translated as CASSFSGEPQHF.

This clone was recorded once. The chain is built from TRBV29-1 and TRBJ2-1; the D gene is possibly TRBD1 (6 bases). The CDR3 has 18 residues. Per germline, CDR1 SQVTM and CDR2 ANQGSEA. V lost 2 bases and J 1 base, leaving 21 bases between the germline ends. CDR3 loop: CSVESRGQSGTSYNEQFF. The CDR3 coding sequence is TGCAGCGTTGAATCCCGAGGACAGAGCGGCACTTCCTACAATGAGCAGTTCTTC.

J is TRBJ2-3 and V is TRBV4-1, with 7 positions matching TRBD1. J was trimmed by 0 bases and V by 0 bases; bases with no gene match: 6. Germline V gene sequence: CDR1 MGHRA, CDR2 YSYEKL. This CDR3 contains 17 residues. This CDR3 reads CASSQESDRESTDTQYF. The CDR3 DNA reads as TGCGCCAGCAGCCAAGAATCCGACAGGGAGAGCACAGATACGCAGTATTTT.